This T cell receptor beta chain is drawn from a study of technical replicates of blood from several donors. This clone occurred once. Produced via immunoSEQ multiplex PCR; TCRdb's table is partial and in-frame only. The data show 14,000 or so clones, with approximately 83% seen just once and under 15% held by the top ten. The sample comprised PBMCs. This receptor was identified in a human donor in good health.

DNA of the CDR3: TGTGCCAGCAGCTTAGCCGGGACAGGGCTTAGTAAACTGTTTTTT. This translates into CASSLAGTGLSKLFF. The chain recombines TRBV7-8 with TRBJ1-4, with 9 nucleotides matching TRBD1. V dropped 0 bases and J dropped 11; count of bases not matched to a gene: 7. CDR3 size: 15 residues. CDR1 SGHVS and CDR2 FQNEAQ come from the germline V gene.